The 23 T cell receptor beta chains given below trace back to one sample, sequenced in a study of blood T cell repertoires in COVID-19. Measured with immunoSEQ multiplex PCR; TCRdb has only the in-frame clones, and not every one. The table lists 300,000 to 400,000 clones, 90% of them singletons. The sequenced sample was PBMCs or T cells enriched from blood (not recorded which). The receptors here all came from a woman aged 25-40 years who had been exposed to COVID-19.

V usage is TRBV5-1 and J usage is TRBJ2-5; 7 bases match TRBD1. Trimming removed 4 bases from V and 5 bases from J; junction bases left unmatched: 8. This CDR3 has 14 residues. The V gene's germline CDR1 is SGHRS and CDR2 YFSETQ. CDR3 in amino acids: CASSLHRGEETQYF. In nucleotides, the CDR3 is TGCGCCAGCAGCCTTCACAGGGGAGAGGAGACCCAGTACTTC.

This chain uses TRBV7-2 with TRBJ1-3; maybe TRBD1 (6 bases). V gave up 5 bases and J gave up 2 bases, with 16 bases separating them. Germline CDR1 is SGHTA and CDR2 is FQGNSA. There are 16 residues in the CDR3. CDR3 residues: CASSLNGRGTGNTIYF. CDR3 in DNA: TGTGCCAGCAGCCTAAATGGCAGGGGAACTGGAAACACCATATATTTT.

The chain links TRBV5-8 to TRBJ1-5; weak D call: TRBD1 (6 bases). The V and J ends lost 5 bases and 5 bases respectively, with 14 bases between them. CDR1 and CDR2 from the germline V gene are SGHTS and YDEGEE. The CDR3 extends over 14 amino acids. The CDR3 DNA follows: TGTGCCAGCAGTTTCCGGGACACCTATCAGCCCCAGCATTTT. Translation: CASSFRDTYQPQHF.

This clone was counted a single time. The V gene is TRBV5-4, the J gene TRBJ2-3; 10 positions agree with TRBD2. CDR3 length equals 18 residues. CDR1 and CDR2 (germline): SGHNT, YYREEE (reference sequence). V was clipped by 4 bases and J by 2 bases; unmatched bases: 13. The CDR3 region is CASSPDGLAGAITDTQYF. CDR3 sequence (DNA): TGTGCCAGCAGCCCGGATGGGCTAGCGGGGGCCATCACAGATACGCAGTATTTT. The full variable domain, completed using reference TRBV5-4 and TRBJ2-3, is ETGVTQSPTHLIKTRGQQVTLRCSSQSGHNTVSWYQQALGQGPQFIFQYYREEENGRGNFPPRFSGLQFPNYSSELNVNALELDDSALYLCASSPDGLAGAITDTQYFGPGTRLTVL.

The CDR3 loop is CASSSYMNTEAFF. CDR3 DNA: TGTGCCAGCAGCTCATACATGAACACTGAAGCTTTCTTT. The genes are TRBV7-9 and TRBJ1-1, with unresolved D. Germline V lookup: CDR1 SEHNR, CDR2 FQNEAQ (reference sequence). This CDR3 contains 13 residues. Trimming stripped 4 bases from V and 0 bases from J, with 6 bases between.

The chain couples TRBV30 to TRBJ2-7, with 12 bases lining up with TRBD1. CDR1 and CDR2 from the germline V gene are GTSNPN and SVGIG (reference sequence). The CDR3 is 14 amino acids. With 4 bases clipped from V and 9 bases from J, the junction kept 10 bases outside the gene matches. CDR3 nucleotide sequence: TGTGCCTGGATGGGGGGACAGGGGGCTACGGTGCAGTACTTC. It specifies CAWMGGQGATVQYF.

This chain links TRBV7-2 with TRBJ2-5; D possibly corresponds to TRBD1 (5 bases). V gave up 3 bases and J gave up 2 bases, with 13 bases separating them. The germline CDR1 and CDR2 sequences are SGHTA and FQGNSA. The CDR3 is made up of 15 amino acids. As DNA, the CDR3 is TGTGCCAGCAGCTTTCAGGGTGGAAGGCAAGAGACCCAGTACTTC. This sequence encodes CASSFQGGRQETQYF.

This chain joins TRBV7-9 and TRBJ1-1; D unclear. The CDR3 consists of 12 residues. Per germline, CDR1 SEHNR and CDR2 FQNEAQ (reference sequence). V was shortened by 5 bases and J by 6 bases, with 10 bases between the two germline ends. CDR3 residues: CASSPRSSEAFF. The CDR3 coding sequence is TGTGCCAGCAGCCCCCGTTCGTCTGAAGCTTTCTTT.

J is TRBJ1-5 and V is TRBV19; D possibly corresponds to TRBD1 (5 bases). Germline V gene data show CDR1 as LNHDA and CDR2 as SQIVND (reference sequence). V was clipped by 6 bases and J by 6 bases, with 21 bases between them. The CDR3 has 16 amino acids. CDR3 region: CASSLDPGGGGQPQHF. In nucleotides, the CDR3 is TGTGCCAGTAGCCTTGACCCCGGGGGAGGAGGTCAGCCCCAGCATTTT.

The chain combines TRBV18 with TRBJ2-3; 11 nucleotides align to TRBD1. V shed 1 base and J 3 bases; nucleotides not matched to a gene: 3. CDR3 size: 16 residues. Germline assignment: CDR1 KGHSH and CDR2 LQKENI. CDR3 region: CASSPRDRGVTDTQYF. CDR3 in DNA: TGTGCCAGCTCACCACGGGACAGGGGGGTAACAGATACGCAGTATTTT.

The CDR3 DNA reads TGCGCCAGCAGCCAAGAAAGGAGGACGGCTTCCTACAATGAGCAGTTCTTC. It translates to CASSQERRTASYNEQFF. This chain joins TRBV4-3 and TRBJ2-1; the D gene is possibly TRBD2 (5 bases). The CDR3 sequence is 17 residues long. Per the germline V gene, CDR1 is LGHNA and CDR2 is YSLEER. The V end lost 0 bases, the J end lost 1 base, and 13 bases lay between the germline ends.

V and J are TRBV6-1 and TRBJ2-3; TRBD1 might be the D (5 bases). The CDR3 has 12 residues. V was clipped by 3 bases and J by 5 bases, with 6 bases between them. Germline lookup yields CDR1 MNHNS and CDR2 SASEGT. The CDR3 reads CASSEQGDTQYF. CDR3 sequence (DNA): TGTGCCAGCAGTGAGCAGGGAGATACGCAGTATTTT.

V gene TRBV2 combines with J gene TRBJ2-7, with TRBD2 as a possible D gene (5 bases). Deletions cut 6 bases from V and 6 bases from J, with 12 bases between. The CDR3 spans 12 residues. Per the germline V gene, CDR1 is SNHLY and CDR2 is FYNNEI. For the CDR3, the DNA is TGTGCCAGCAGGCTAGGAGGATTCGAGCAGTACTTC. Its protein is CASRLGGFEQYF. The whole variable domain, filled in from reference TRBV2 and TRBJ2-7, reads EPEVTQTPSHQVTQMGQEVILRCVPISNHLYFYWYRQILGQKVEFLVSFYNNEISEKSEIFDDQFSVERPDGSNFTLKIRSTKLEDSAMYFCASRLGGFEQYFGPGTRLTVT.

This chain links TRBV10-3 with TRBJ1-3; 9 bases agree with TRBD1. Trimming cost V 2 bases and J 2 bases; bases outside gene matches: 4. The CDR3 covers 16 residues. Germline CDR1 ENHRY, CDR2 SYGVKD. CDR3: CAISEPDRGAGNTIYF. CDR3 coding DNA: TGTGCCATCAGTGAGCCGGACAGGGGAGCTGGAAACACCATATATTTT.

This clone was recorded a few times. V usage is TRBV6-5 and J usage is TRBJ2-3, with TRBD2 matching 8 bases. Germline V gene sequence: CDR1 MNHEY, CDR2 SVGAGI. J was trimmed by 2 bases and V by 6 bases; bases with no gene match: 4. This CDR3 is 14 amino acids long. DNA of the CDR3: TGTGCCAGCAGGCGGGGGGTAGACACAGATACGCAGTATTTT. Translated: CASRRGVDTDTQYF.

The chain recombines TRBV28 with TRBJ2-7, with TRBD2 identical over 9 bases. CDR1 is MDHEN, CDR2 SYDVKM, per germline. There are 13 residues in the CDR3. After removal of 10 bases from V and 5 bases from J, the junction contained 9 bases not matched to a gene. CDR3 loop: CATRMGGGDEQYF. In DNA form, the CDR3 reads TGTGCCACCCGGATGGGCGGGGGGGACGAGCAGTACTTC.

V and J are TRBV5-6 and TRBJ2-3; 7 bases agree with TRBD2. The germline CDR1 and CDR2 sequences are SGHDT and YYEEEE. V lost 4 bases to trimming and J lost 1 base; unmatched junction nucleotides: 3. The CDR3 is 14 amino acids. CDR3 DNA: TGTGCCAGCAGCGTGGGGAGGGGCACAGATACGCAGTATTTT. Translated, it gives CASSVGRGTDTQYF. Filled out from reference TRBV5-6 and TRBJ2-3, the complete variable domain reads DAGVTQSPTHLIKTRGQQVTLRCSPKSGHDTVSWYQQALGQGPQFIFQYYEEEERQRGNFPDRFSGHQFPNYSSELNVNALLLGDSALYLCASSVGRGTDTQYFGPGTRLTVL.

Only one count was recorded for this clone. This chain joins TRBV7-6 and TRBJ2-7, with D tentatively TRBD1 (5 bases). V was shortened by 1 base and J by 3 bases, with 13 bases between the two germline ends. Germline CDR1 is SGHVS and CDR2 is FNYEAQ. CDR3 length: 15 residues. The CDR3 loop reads CASSLVRGPFYEQYF. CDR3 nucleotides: TGTGCCAGCAGCTTAGTAAGGGGTCCCTTCTACGAGCAGTACTTC.

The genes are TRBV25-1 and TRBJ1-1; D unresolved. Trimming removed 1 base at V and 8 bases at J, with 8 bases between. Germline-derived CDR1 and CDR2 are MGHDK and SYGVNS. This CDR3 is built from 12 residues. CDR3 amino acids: CASSEFGHEAFF. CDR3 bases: TGTGCCAGCAGTGAATTTGGGCACGAAGCTTTCTTT.

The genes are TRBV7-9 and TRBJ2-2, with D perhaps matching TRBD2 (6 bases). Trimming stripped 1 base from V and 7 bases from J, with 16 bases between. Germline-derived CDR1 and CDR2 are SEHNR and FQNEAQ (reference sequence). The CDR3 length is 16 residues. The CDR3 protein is CASSLVWDSLDGELFF. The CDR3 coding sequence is TGTGCCAGCAGCTTAGTGTGGGACTCCCTGGACGGGGAGCTGTTTTTT.

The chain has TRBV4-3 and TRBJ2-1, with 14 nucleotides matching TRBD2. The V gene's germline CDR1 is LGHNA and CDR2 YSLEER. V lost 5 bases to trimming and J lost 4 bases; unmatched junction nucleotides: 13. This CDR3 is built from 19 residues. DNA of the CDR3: TGCGCCAGCAGCTTACGTCAGAGACTAGCGGGGGGGGTTTACAATGAGCAGTTCTTC. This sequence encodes CASSLRQRLAGGVYNEQFF.

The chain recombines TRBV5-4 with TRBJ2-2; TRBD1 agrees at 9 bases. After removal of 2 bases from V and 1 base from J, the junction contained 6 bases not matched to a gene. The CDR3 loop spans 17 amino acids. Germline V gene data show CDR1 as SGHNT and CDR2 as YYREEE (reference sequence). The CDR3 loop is CASSLLRQGGNTGELFF. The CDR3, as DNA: TGTGCCAGCAGCTTACTCAGACAGGGGGGGAACACCGGGGAGCTGTTTTTT.

CDR3 coding DNA: TGTGCCAGCAGAGCAACTAGCGGCAATTGGTACGAGCAGTACTTC. Its protein is CASRATSGNWYEQYF. The chain recombines TRBV27 with TRBJ2-7; 8 nucleotides align to TRBD2. The CDR3 runs to 15 residues. Germline V gene lookup returns CDR1 MNHEY and CDR2 SMNVEV (reference sequence). The V and J ends lost 6 bases and 4 bases, in that order; junction bases with no gene match: 11.